A single T cell receptor beta chain is shown here with its context. Its antigen remains unknown. The CDR3 runs 14 residues. Trimming stripped 6 bases from V and 5 bases from J, with 11 bases between. Germline-derived CDR1 and CDR2 are ENHRY and SYGVKD. These data are taken from a study of T cell responses to AZD1222 COVID-19 vaccine. Whole-study findings and limits: Possibly, clonal diversity was underestimated; donors were largely white British and included more females. The study found Spike-specific TCR breadth and depth rose after two AZD1222 doses.

TCRdb's table, derived via immunoSEQ multiplex PCR, lists solely in-frame clones and lacks some. The table records more than 120,000 clones, around 90% of them present only once. The study pooled second doses at about 4 or about 12 weeks. This clonotype was sampled from an adult who received the AZD1222 COVID-19 vaccine. The sequenced sample was peripheral blood, obtained 28 days after the second AZD1222 dose. The genes are TRBV10-3 and TRBJ1-6, with TRBD1 as a possible D gene (6 bases). CDR3 amino acids: CAIRGRGDNSPLHF. As DNA, the CDR3 is TGTGCCATCAGGGGCAGGGGTGATAATTCACCCCTCCACTTT.